The present entry profiles one T cell receptor (beta chain) with its context. This sample was included in a study of blood T cell repertoires in COVID-19. Study background: Acute-phase and convalescent COVID-19 samples originated in the United States, Italy and Spain. In each case, the material was cDNA or gDNA derived from T cells, B-cell-depleted T cells, or PBMCs.

As originally analysed: Amplification of reference gene primers was used by the study to estimate nucleated cell counts. Sequenced by immunoSEQ multiplex PCR; TCRdb stores in-frame clones only, minus some. From that table come the V and J calls and clone size; the DNA was used to work out D and trimming. This sample carries tens of thousands of clones, approximately 86% of them seen once, and the ten largest clones take under 2%. The specimen was peripheral blood. The origin of this receptor is a woman of 80 years or more with active or convalescent COVID-19.

DNA for the CDR3: TGTGCCAGCAGCCGGTCTGGGACTACAGTCTCCTACGAGCAGTACTTC. Translation: CASSRSGTTVSYEQYF. The rearrangement joins TRBV11-2 to TRBJ2-7; 7 bases fit TRBD2. CDR3 length: 16 residues. The germline CDR1 and CDR2 sequences are SGHAT and FQNNGV. The V gene end was trimmed by 5 bases and the J gene end by 0 bases; junction bases not matched to a gene: 10. The complete variable domain, with remaining parts taken from reference TRBV11-2 and TRBJ2-7, reads EAGVAQSPRYKIIEKRQSVAFWCNPISGHATLYWYQQILGQGPKLLIQFQNNGVVDDSQLPKDRFSAERLKGVDSTLKIQPAKLEDSAVYLCASSRSGTTVSYEQYFGPGTRLTVT.